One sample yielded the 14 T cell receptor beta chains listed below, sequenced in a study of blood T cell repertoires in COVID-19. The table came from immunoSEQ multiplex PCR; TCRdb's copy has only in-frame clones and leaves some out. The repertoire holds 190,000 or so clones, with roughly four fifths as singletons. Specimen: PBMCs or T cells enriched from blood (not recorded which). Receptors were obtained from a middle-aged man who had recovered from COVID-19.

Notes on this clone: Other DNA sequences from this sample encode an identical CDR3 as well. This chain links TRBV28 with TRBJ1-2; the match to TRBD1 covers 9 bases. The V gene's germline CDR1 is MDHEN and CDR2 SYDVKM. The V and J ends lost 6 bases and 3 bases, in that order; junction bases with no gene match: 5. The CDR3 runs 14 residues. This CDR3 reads CASRETGGDYGYTF. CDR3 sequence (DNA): TGTGCCAGCAGGGAGACAGGGGGAGACTATGGCTACACCTTC.

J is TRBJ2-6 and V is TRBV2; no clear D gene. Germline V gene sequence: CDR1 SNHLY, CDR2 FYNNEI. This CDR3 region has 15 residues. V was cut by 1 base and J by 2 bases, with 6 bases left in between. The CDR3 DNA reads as TGTGCCAGCAGTGAAGGTCAGGCTGGGGCCAACGTCCTGACTTTC. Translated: CASSEGQAGANVLTF.

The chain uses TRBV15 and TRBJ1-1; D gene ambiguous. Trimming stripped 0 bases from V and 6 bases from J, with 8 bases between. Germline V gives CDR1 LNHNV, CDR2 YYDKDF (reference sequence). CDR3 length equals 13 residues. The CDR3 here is CATSRDVLSEAFF. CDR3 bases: TGTGCCACCAGCAGAGATGTCTTATCTGAAGCTTTCTTT.

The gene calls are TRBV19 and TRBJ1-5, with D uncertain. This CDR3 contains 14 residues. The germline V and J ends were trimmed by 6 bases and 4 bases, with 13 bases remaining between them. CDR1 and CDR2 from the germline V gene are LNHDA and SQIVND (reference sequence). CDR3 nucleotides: TGTGCCAGTAGCCCGACGGGGATGAATCAGCCCCAGCATTTT. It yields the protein CASSPTGMNQPQHF.

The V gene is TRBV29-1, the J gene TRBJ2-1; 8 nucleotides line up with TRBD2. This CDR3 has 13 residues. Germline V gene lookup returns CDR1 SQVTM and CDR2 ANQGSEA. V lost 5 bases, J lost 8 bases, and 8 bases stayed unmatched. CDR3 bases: TGCAGCGTTAGTAAGCGGGAGAGGGATGAGCAGTTCTTC. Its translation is CSVSKRERDEQFF.

The CDR3 protein is CASSLAGTSNGELFF. The DNA for the CDR3 is TGTGCCAGCAGCTTAGCGGGGACTAGCAACGGGGAGCTGTTTTTT. This sequence joins TRBV7-2 and TRBJ2-2, with 9 bases lining up with TRBD2. Trimming took 0 bases from V and 7 from J; bases not matched to a gene: 3. The length of the CDR3 is 15 residues. Germline V gene sequence: CDR1 SGHTA, CDR2 FQGNSA.

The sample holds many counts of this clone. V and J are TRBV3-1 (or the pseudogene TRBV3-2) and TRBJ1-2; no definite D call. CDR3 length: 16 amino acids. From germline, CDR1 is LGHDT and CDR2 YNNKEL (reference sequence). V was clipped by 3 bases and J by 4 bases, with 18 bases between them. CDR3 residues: CASSHYRTQFIYGYTF. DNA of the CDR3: TGTGCCAGCAGCCATTACAGAACCCAATTCATCTATGGCTACACCTTC.

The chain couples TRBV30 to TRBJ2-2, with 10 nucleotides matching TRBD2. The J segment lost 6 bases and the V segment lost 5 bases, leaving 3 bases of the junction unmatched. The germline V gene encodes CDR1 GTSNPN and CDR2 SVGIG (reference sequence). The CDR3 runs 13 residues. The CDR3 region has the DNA TGTGCCTGGGACCTAGCGGGGGCCGGGGAGCTGTTTTTT. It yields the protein CAWDLAGAGELFF.

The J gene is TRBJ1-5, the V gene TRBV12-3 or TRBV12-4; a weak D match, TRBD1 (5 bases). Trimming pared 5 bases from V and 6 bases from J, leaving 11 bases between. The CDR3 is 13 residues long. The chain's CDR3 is CASSPQEGQPQHF. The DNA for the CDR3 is TGTGCCAGCAGTCCACAGGAGGGTCAGCCCCAGCATTTT.

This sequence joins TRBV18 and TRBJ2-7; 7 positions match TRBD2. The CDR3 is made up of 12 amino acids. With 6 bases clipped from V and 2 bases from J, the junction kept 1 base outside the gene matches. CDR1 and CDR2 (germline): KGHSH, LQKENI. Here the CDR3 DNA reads TGTGCCAGCTCGGGGACTACCTACGAGCAGTACTTC. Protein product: CASSGTTYEQYF.

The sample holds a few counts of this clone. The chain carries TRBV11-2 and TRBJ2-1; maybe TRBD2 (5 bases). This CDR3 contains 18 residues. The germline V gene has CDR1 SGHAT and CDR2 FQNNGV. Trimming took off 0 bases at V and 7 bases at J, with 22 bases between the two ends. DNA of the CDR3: TGTGCCAGCAGCTTAGAGTGGGGTACTAGTATCCTGGGGAATGAGCAGTTCTTC. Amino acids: CASSLEWGTSILGNEQFF.

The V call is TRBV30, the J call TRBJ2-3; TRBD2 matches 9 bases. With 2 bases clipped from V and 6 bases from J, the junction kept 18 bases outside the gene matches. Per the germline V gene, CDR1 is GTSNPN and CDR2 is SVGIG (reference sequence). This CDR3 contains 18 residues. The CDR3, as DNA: TGTGCCTGGAGTCCCCTTATGAGAGCGGGGGGCGATGGGGATACGCAGTATTTT. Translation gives CAWSPLMRAGGDGDTQYF.

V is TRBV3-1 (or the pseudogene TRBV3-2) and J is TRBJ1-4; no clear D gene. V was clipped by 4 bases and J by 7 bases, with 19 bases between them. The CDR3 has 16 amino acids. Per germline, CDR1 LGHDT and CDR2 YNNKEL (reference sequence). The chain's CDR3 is CASSRNYGGVGEKLFF. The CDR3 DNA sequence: TGTGCCAGCAGCCGGAACTATGGAGGAGTAGGTGAAAAACTGTTTTTT.

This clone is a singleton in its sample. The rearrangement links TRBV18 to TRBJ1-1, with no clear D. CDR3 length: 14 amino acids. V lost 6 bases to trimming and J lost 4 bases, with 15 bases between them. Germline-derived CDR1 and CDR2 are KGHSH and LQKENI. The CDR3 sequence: CASSPEGVATEAFF. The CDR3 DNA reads TGTGCCAGCTCGCCGGAGGGTGTGGCCACTGAAGCTTTCTTT.